This T cell receptor (beta chain) was identified in a study of Ad26.COV2.S vaccination and SARS-CoV-2 variants. Treatment here: over 15 received Ad26.COV2.S at low or high dose, single or two shots; roughly 5 received placebo; per-sample allocation not given. Vaccine and placebo recipients were sampled on day 63 after the first injection. Assay used: immunoSEQ multiplex PCR; TCRdb lists only in-frame clones, some missing. The sample records 300,000 to 400,000 clones, 75% to 90% being singletons. The trim removed 10 bases at V and 10 bases at J, leaving 6 bases unmatched. The CDR3 is made up of 11 amino acids. Germline loops: CDR1 ENHRY, CDR2 SYGVKD.

The chain is built from TRBV10-3 and TRBJ2-1; 8 bases are a match to TRBD2. Sequencing used peripheral blood, obtained in a trial of Ad26.COV2.S vaccine versus placebo. This sequence was found in a person aged 18 to 65 who received the Ad26.COV2.S COVID-19 vaccine or a placebo. CDR3 protein: CATDSSGEQFF. The CDR3 DNA reads as TGTGCCACCGATTCTAGCGGGGAGCAGTTCTTC.